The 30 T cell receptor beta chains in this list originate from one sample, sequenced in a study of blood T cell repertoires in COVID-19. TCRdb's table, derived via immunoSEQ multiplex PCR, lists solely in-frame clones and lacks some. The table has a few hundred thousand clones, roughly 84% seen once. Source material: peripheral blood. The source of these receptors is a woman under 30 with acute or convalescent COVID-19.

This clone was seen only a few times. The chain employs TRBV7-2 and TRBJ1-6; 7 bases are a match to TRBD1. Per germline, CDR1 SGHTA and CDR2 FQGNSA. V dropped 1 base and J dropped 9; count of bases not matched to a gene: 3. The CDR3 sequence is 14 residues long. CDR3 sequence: CASSLVWDSSPLHF. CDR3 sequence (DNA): TGTGCCAGCAGCTTAGTGTGGGACAGTTCACCCCTCCACTTT.

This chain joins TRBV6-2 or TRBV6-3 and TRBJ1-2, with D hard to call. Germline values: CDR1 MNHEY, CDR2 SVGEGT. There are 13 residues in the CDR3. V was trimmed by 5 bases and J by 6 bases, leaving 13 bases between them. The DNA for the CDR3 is TGTGCCAGCAGTGGGCAGTTCATCGATGGCTACACCTTC. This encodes CASSGQFIDGYTF.

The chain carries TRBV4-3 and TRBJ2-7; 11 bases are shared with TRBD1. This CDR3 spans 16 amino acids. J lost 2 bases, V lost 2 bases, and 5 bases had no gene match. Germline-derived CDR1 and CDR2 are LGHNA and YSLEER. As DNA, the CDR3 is TGCGCCAGCAGCCAACTCGGGGACAGGGGGGCCTACGAGCAGTACTTC. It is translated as CASSQLGDRGAYEQYF.

This CDR3 is CASSSSVASGDNEQFF. In DNA, the CDR3 is TGTGCCAGCAGCTCATCGGTGGCTAGTGGTGACAATGAGCAGTTCTTC. The rearrangement joins TRBV11-1 to TRBJ2-1; D is undetermined. This CDR3 is built from 16 residues. Looked up from germline, CDR1 is SGHAT and CDR2 is FQDESV (reference sequence). The germline V and J ends were trimmed by 4 bases and 5 bases, with 18 bases remaining between them.

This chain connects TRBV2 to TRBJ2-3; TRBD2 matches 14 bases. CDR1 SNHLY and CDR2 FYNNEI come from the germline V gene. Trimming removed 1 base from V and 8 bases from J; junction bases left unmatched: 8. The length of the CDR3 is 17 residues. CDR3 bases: TGTGCCAGCAGTGAAGGGACTAGCGGGGGGCGTAAGAGTACGCAGTATTTT. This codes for CASSEGTSGGRKSTQYF. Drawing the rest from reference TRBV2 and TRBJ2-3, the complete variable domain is EPEVTQTPSHQVTQMGQEVILRCVPISNHLYFYWYRQILGQKVEFLVSFYNNEISEKSEIFDDQFSVERPDGSNFTLKIRSTKLEDSAMYFCASSEGTSGGRKSTQYFGPGTRLTVL.

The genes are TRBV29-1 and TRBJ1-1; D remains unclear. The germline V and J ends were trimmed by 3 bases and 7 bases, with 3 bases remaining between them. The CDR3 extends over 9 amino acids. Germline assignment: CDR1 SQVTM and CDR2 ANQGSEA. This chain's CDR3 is CSVDNEAFF. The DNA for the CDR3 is TGCAGCGTTGACAATGAAGCTTTCTTT. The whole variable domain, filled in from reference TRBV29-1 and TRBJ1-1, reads SAVISQKPSRDICQRGTSLTIQCQVDSQVTMMFWYRQQPGQSLTLIATANQGSEATYESGFVIDKFPISRPNLTFSTLTVSNMSPEDSSIYLCSVDNEAFFGQGTRLTVV.

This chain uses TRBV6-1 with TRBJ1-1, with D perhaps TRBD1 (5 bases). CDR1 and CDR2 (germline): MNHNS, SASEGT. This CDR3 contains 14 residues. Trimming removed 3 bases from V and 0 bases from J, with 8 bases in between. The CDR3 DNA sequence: TGTGCCAGCAGTGATGGACACGTGAACACTGAAGCTTTCTTT. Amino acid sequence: CASSDGHVNTEAFF.

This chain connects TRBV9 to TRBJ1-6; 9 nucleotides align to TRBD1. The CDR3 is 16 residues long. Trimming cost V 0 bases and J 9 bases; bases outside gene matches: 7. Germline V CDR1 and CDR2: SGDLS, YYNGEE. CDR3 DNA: TGTGCCAGCAGCGTAGATGGGACAGGGAGGGCTTCACCCCTCCACTTT. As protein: CASSVDGTGRASPLHF.

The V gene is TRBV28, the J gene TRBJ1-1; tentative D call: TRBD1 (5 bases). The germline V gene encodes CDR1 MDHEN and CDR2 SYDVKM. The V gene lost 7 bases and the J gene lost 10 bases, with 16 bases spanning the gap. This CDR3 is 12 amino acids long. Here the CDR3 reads CASTWGVEAAFF. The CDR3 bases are TGTGCCAGCACGTGGGGGGTTGAAGCAGCTTTCTTT.

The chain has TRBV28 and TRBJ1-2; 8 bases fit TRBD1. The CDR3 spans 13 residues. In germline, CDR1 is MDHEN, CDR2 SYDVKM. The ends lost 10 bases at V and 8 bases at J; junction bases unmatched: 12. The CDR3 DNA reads TGTGCCACAAGAACCGGGACAGGTTACGGCTACACCTTC. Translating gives CATRTGTGYGYTF.

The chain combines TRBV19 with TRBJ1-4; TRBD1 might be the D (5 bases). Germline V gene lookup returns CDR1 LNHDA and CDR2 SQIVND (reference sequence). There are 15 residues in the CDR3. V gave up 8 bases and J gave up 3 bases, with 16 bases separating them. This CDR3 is CASGAYSPANEKLFF. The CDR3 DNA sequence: TGTGCCAGTGGGGCCTACAGTCCGGCTAATGAAAAACTGTTTTTT.

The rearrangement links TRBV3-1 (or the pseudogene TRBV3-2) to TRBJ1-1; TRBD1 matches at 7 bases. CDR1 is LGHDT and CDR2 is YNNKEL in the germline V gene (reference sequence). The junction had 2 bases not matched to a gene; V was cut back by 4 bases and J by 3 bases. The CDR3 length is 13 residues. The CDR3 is CASSRDRHTEAFF. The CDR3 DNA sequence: TGTGCCAGCAGCCGGGACAGACACACTGAAGCTTTCTTT.

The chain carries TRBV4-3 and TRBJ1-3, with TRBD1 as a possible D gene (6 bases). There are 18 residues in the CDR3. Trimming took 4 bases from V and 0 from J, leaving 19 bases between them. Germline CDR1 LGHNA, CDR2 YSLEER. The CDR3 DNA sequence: TGCGCCAGCAGCCCGAGGTTGGGTAGGGACATCTCTGGAAACACCATATATTTT. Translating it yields CASSPRLGRDISGNTIYF.

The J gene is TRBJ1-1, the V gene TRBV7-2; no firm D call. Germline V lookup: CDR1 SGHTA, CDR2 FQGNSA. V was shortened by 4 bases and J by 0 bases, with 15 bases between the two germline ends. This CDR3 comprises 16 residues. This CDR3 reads CASSSRFHTMNTEAFF. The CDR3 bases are TGTGCCAGCAGCTCACGGTTCCACACTATGAACACTGAAGCTTTCTTT.

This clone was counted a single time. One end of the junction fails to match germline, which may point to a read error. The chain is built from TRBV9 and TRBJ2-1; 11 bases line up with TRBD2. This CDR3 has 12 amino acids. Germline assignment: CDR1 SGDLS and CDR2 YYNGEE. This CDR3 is CASQGSGRGTIF. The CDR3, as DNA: TGTGCCAGCCAGGGTAGCGGGAGGGGAACGATCTTC. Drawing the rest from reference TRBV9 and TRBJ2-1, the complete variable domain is DSGVTQTPKHLITATGQRVTLRCSPRSGDLSVYWYQQSLDQGLQFLIQYYNGEERAKGNILERFSAQQFPDLHSELNLSSLELGDSALYFCASQGSGRGTIFGPGTRLTVL.

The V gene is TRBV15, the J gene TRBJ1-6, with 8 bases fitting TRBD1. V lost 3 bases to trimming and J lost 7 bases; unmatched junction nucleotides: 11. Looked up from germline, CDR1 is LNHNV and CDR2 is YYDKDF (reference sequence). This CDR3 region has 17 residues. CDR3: CATSSGGQVGQNSPLHF. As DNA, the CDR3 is TGTGCCACCAGCAGTGGGGGACAGGTGGGACAAAATTCACCCCTCCACTTT. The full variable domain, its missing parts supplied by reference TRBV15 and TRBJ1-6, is DAMVIQNPRYQVTQFGKPVTLSCSQTLNHNVMYWYQQKSSQAPKLLFHYYDKDFNNEADTPDNFQSRRPNTSFCFLDIRSPGLGDTAMYLCATSSGGQVGQNSPLHFGNGTRLTVT.

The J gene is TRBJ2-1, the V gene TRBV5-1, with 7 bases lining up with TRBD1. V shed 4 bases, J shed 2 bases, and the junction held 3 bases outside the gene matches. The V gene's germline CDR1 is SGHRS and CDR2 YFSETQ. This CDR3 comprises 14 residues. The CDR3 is CASSVDRTYNEQFF. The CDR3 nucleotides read TGCGCCAGCAGCGTGGACAGGACCTACAATGAGCAGTTCTTC.

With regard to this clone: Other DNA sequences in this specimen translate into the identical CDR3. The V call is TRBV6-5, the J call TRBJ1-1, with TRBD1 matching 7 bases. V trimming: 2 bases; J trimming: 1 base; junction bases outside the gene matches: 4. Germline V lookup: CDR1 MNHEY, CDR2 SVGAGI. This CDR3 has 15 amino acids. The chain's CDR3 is CASSYRQGGNTEAFF. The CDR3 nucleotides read TGTGCCAGCAGTTACCGACAGGGTGGGAACACTGAAGCTTTCTTT.

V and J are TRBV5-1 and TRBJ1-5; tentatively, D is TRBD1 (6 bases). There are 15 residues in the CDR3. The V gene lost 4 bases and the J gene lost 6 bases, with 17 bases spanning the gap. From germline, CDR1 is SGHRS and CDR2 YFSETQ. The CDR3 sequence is CASSPGGGLGQPQHF. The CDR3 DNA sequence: TGCGCCAGCAGCCCTGGCGGGGGGCTAGGTCAGCCCCAGCATTTT. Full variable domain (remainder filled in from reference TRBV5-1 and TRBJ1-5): KAGVTQTPRYLIKTRGQQVTLSCSPISGHRSVSWYQQTPGQGLQFLFEYFSETQRNKGNFPGRFSGRQFSNSRSEMNVSTLELGDSALYLCASSPGGGLGQPQHFGDGTRLSIL.

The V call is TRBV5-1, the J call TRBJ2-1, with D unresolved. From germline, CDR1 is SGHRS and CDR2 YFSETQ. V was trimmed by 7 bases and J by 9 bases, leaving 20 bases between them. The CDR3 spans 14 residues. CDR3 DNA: TGCGCCAGCGCCTCGCAGATCGCTCAATCTGAGCAGTTCTTC. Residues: CASASQIAQSEQFF.

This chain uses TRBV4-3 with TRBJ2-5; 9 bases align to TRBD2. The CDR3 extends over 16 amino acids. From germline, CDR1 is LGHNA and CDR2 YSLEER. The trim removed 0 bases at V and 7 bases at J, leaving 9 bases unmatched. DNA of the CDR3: TGCGCCAGCAGCCAAGATTGGAGGACTAGCGTGGGGACCCAGTACTTC. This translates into CASSQDWRTSVGTQYF.

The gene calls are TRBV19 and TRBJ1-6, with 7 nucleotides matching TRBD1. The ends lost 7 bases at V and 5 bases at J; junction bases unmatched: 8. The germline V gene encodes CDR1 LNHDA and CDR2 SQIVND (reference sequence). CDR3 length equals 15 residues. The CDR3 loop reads CASNVRDSNNSPLHF. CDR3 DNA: TGTGCCAGTAATGTCCGGGACAGCAATAATTCACCCCTCCACTTT.

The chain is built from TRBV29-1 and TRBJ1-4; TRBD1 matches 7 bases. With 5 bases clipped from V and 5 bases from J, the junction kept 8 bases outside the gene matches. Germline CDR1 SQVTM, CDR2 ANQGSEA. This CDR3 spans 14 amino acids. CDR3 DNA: TGCAGCGTTCAACTCAGGGGGGTAAATGAAAAACTGTTTTTT. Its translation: CSVQLRGVNEKLFF.

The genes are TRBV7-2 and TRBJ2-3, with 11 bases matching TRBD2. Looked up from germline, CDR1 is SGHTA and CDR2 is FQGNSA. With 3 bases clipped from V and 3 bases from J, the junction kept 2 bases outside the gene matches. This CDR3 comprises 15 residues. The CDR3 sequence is CASSLTSGETDTQYF. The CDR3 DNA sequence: TGTGCCAGCAGCTTGACTAGCGGGGAGACAGATACGCAGTATTTT.

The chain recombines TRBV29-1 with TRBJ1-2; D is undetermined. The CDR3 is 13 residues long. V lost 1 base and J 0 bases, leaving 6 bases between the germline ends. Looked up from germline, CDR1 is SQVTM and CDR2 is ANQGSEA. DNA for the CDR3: TGCAGCGTTGAAGTGAACACTAACTATGGCTACACCTTC. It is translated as CSVEVNTNYGYTF.

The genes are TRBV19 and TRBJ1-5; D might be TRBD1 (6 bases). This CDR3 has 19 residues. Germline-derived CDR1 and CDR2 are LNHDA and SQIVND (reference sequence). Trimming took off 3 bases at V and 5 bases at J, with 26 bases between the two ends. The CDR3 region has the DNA TGTGCCAGTAGTATCACTTTGGGGGCGGCAGGGATTGCGGATCAGCCCCAGCATTTT. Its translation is CASSITLGAAGIADQPQHF. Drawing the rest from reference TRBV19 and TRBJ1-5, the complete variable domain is DGGITQSPKYLFRKEGQNVTLSCEQNLNHDAMYWYRQDPGQGLRLIYYSQIVNDFQKGDIAEGYSVSREKKESFPLTVTSAQKNPTAFYLCASSITLGAAGIADQPQHFGDGTRLSIL.

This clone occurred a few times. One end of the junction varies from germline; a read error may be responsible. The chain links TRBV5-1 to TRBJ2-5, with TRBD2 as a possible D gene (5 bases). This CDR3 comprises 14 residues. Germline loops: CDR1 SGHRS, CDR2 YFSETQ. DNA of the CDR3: TGCGCCTGCAGTATGAGCGGCGACCAAGAGACCCAGTACTTC. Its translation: CACSMSGDQETQYF.

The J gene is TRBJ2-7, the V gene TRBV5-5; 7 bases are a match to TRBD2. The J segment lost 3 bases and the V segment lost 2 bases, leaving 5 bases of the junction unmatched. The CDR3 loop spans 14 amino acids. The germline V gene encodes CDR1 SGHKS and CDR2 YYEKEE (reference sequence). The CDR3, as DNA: TGTGCCAGCAGCTTCCTAGCGGAGAACTACGAGCAGTACTTC. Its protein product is CASSFLAENYEQYF. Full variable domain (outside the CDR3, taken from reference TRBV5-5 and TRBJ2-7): DAGVTQSPTHLIKTRGQQVTLRCSPISGHKSVSWYQQVLGQGPQFIFQYYEKEERGRGNFPDRFSARQFPNYSSELNVNALLLGDSALYLCASSFLAENYEQYFGPGTRLTVT.

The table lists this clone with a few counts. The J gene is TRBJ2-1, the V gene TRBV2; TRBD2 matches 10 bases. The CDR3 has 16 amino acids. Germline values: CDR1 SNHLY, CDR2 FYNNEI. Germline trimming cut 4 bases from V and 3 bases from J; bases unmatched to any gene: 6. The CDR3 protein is CASSGLIAGGYNEQFF. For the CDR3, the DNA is TGTGCCAGCAGTGGATTAATAGCGGGGGGCTACAATGAGCAGTTCTTC.

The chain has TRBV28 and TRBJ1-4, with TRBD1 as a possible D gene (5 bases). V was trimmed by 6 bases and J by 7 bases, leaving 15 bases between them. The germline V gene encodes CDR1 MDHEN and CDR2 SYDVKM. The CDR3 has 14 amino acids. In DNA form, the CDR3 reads TGTGCCAGCAGCCCTATTCCCCAGGGTGAAAAACTGTTTTTT. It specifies CASSPIPQGEKLFF.